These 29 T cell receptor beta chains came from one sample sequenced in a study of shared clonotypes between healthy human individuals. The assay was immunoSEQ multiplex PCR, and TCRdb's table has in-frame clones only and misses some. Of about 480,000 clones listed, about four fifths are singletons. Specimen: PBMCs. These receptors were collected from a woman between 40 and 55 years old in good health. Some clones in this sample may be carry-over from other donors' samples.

CDR3 in DNA: TGCGCCAGCAGCCAAGATACCACCACCTATGGCTACACCTTC. This gives the protein CASSQDTTTYGYTF. The chain links TRBV4-1 to TRBJ1-2, with D unclear. Germline V CDR1 and CDR2: MGHRA, YSYEKL. Trimming removed 0 bases at V and 4 bases at J, with 9 bases between. CDR3 length equals 14 residues.

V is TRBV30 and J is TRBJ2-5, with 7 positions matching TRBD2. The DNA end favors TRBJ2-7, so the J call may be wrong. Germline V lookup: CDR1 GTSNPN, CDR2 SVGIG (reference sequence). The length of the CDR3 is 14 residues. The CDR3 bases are TGTGCCTGGAGTGGGGTGGGAGGGCCCTACGAGCAGTACTTC. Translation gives CAWSGVGGPYEQYF.

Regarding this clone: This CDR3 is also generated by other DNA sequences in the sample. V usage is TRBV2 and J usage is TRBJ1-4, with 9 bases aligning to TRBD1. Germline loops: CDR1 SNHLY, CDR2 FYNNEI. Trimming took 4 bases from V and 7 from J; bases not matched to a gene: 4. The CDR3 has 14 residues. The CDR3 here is CASSVGQGGEKLFF. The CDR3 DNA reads TGTGCCAGCAGTGTGGGACAGGGCGGTGAAAAACTGTTTTTT.

CDR3 amino acids: CASSPLVGPGDETQYF. Written as DNA, the CDR3 is TGTGCCAGCTCACCTCTGGTGGGGCCAGGGGACGAGACCCAGTACTTC. The chain recombines TRBV18 with TRBJ2-5, with TRBD1 as a possible D gene (6 bases). The CDR3 has 16 residues. CDR1 and CDR2 from the germline V gene are KGHSH and LQKENI. V was shortened by 3 bases and J by 5 bases, with 19 bases between the two germline ends.

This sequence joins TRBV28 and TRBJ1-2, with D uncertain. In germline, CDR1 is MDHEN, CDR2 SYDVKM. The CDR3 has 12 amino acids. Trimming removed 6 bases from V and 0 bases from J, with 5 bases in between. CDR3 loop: CASRLTNYGYTF. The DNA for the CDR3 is TGTGCCAGCAGGCTAACTAACTATGGCTACACCTTC.

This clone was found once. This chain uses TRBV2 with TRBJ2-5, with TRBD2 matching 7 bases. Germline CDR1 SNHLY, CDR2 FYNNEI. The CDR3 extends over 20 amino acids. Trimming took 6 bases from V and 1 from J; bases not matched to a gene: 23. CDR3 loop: CASSSDGEGGGTPSQETQYF. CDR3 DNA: TGTGCCAGCAGCTCGGATGGGGAAGGCGGGGGAACCCCCTCCCAAGAGACCCAGTACTTC.

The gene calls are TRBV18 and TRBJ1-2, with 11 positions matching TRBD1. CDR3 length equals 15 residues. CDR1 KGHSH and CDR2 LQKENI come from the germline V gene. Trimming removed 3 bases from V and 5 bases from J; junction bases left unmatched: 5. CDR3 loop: CASSPTGQGAYGYTF. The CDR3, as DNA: TGTGCCAGCTCACCGACCGGACAGGGGGCATATGGCTACACCTTC. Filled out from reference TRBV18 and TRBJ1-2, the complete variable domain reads NAGVMQNPRHLVRRRGQEARLRCSPMKGHSHVYWYRQLPEEGLKFMVYLQKENIIDESGMPKERFSAEFPKEGPSILRIQQVVRGDSAAYFCASSPTGQGAYGYTFGSGTRLTVV.

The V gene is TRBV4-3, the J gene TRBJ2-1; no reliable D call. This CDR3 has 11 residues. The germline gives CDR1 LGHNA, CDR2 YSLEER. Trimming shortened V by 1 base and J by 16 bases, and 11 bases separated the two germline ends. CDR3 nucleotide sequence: TGCGCCAGCAGCCAAGGATTGGATCTCTTCTTC. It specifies CASSQGLDLFF.

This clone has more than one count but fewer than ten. The CDR3 DNA sequence: TGTGCCGGTCACGGGGGGACAGCTTCCACCGGGGAGCTGTTTTTT. Protein sequence: CAGHGGTASTGELFF. The chain carries TRBV9 and TRBJ2-2, with D perhaps matching TRBD1 or TRBD2 (7 bases each). The CDR3 covers 15 residues. Germline assignment: CDR1 SGDLS and CDR2 YYNGEE. V dropped 10 bases and J dropped 4 bases, with 20 bases sitting between them.

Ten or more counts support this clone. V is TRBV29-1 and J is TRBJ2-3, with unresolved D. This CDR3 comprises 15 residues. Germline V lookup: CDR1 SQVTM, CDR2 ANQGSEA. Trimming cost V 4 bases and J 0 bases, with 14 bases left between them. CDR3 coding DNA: TGCAGCGTTGGACGGCCCGACTCTAGCACAGATACGCAGTATTTT. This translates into CSVGRPDSSTDTQYF.

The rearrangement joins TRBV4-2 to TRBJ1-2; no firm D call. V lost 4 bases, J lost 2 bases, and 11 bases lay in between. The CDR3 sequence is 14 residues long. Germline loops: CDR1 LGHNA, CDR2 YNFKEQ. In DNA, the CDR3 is TGTGCCAGCAGCCCAAGGACCGAAAACTATGGCTACACCTTC. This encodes CASSPRTENYGYTF.

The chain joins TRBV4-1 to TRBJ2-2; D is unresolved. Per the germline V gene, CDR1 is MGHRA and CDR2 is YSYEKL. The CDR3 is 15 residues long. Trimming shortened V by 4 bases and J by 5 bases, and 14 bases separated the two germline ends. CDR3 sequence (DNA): TGCGCCAGCAGCCTTTCCCCGACCGGTACCGGGGAGCTGTTTTTT. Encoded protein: CASSLSPTGTGELFF.

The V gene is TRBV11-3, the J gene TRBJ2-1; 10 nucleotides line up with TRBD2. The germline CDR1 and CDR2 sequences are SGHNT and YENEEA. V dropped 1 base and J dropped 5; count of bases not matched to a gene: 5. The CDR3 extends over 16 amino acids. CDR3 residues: CASSLGLAGVDNEQFF. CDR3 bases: TGTGCCAGCAGCTTAGGTCTAGCGGGAGTCGACAATGAGCAGTTCTTC.

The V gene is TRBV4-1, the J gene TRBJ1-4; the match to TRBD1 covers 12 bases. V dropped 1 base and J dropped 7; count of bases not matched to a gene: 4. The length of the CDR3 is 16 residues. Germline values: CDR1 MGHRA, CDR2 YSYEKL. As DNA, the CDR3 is TGCGCCAGCAGCCAAGTCGAGGGACAGGGGGCTGAAAAACTGTTTTTT. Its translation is CASSQVEGQGAEKLFF.

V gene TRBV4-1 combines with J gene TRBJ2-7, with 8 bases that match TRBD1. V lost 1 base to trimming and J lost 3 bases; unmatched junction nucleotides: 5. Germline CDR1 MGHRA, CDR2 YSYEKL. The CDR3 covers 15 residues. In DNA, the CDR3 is TGCGCCAGCAGCCAAGGATCCGGACAGGGCTACGAGCAGTACTTC. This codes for CASSQGSGQGYEQYF.

CDR3 region: CASSLIGANTGELFF. The CDR3 nucleotides read TGTGCCAGCAGTTTAATTGGCGCGAACACCGGGGAGCTGTTTTTT. The V call is TRBV28, the J call TRBJ2-2; D call uncertain. Trimming cost V 2 bases and J 0 bases, with 7 bases left between them. Germline V CDR1 and CDR2: MDHEN, SYDVKM. CDR3 length: 15 residues.

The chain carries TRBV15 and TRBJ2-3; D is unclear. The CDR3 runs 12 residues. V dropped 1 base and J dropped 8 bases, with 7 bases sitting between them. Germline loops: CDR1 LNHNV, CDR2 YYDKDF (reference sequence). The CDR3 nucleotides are TGTGCCACCAGCAGAGTGGAGAGTACGCAGTATTTT. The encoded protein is CATSRVESTQYF.

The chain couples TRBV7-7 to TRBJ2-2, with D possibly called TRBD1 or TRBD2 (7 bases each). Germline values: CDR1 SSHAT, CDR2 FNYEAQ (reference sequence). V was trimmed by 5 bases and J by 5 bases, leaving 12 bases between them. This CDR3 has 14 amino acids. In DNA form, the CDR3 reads TGTGCCAGCAGCCCGCAGGGGGGGACCGGGGAGCTGTTTTTT. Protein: CASSPQGGTGELFF.

DNA for the CDR3: TGTGCCAGTAGTATTGGAGGAGGGGGCAGCGAGACCCAGTACTTC. This sequence encodes CASSIGGGGSETQYF. The V gene is TRBV19, the J gene TRBJ2-5; a weak D match, TRBD1 (7 bases). Germline loops: CDR1 LNHDA, CDR2 SQIVND (reference sequence). Trimming removed 3 bases from V and 5 bases from J, with 16 bases in between. The CDR3 is 15 amino acids.

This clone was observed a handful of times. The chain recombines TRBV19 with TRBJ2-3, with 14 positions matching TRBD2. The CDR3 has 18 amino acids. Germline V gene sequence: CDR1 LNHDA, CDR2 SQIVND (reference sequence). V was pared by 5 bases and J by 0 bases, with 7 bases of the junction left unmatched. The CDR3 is CASSGGLAGVPSTDTQYF. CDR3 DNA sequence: TGTGCCAGTAGTGGGGGACTAGCGGGGGTACCTAGCACAGATACGCAGTATTTT. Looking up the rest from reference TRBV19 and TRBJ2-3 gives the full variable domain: DGGITQSPKYLFRKEGQNVTLSCEQNLNHDAMYWYRQDPGQGLRLIYYSQIVNDFQKGDIAEGYSVSREKKESFPLTVTSAQKNPTAFYLCASSGGLAGVPSTDTQYFGPGTRLTVL.

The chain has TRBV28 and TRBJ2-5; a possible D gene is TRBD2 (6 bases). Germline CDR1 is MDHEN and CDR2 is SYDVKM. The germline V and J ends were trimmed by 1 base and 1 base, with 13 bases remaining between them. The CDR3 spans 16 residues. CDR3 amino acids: CASSLLGGIAQETQYF. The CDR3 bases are TGTGCCAGCAGTTTATTGGGCGGGATCGCCCAAGAGACCCAGTACTTC.

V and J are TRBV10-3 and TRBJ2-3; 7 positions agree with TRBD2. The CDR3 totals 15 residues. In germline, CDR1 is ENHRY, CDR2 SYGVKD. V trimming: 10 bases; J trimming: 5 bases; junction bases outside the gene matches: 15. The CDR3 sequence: CATQGTAGALDTQYF. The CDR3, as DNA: TGTGCCACCCAGGGAACGGCGGGAGCCTTAGATACGCAGTATTTT.

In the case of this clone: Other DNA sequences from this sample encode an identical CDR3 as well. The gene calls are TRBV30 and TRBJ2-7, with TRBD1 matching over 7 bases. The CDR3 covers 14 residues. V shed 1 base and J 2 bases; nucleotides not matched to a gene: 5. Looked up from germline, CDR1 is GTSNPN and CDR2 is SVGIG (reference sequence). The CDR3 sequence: CAWSAGTETYEQYF. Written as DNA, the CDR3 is TGTGCCTGGAGTGCCGGGACAGAGACCTACGAGCAGTACTTC. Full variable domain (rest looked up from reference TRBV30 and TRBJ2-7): SQTIHQWPATLVQPVGSPLSLECTVEGTSNPNLYWYRQAAGRGLQLLFYSVGIGQISSEVPQNLSASRPQDRQFILSSKKLLLSDSGFYLCAWSAGTETYEQYFGPGTRLTVT.

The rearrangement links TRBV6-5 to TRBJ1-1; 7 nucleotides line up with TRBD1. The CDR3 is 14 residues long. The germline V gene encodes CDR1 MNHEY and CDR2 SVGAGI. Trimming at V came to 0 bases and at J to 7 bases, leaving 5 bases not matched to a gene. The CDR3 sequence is CASSYSGGRSEAFF. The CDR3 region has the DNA TGTGCCAGCAGTTACTCAGGGGGCCGAAGTGAAGCTTTCTTT.

CDR3 DNA sequence: TGTGCCAGCAGCTTAGACCCTGGGCAGCTCTATGGCTACACCTTC. This encodes CASSLDPGQLYGYTF. V gene TRBV7-3 combines with J gene TRBJ1-2; D remains ambiguous. In germline, CDR1 is SGHTA, CDR2 FQGTGA. Trimming cost V 2 bases and J 4 bases, with 14 bases left between them. The CDR3 sequence is 15 residues long.

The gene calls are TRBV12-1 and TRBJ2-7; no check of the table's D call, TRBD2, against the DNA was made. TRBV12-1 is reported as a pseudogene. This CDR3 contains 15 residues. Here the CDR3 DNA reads TGTGCCAGCAGCTTTGGGCTAGCGGGATATTACGAGCAGTACTTC. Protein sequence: CASSFGLAGYYEQYF.

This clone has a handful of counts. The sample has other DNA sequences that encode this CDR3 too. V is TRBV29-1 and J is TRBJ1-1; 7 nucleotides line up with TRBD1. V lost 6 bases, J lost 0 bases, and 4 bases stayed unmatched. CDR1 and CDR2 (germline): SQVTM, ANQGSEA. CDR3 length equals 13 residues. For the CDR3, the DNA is TGCAGCGTCGAGGGACAGATGAACACTGAAGCTTTCTTT. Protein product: CSVEGQMNTEAFF.

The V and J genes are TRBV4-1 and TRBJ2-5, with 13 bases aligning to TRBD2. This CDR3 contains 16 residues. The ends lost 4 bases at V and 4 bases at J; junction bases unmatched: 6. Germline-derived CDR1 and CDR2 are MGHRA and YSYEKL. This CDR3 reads CASSLGLAGEGETQYF. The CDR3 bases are TGCGCCAGCAGCCTCGGACTAGCGGGGGAGGGAGAGACCCAGTACTTC.

The CDR3 reads CASSAGLADYNEQFF. The CDR3 nucleotides read TGTGCCAGCAGCGCGGGACTAGCGGACTACAATGAGCAGTTCTTC. The gene calls are TRBV7-3 and TRBJ2-1, with 11 bases aligning to TRBD2. Trimming at V came to 5 bases and at J to 3 bases, leaving 3 bases not matched to a gene. Germline V gene data show CDR1 as SGHTA and CDR2 as FQGTGA. The CDR3 consists of 15 residues. The entire variable domain, with the rest obtained from reference TRBV7-3 and TRBJ2-1, is as follows: GAGVSQTPSNKVTEKGKYVELRCDPISGHTALYWYRQSLGQGPEFLIYFQGTGAADDSGLPNDRFFAVRPEGSVSTLKIQRTERGDSAVYLCASSAGLADYNEQFFGPGTRLTVL.